Here is one TCR beta chain with its context. Its specific antigen is unknown. Every participant had a single incident cervical HPV16 infection, and prevalent HPV16 infections were excluded. Cervical HPV DNA was detected with MY09/MY11 PCR, and genotyping was done with dot-blot hybridization. Approximately 16 mL of heparinized blood were centrifuged, and the buffy coat was aliquoted, frozen at -30°C, then stored at -80°C. Genomic DNA was extracted from buffy coat specimens using QIAGEN kits. This record belongs to a study of T cells in women clearing cervical HPV infection listed by TCRdb under 2018. Turning to the overall study: The cases were about two dozen women with histologically confirmed HPV16-related CIN3 or worse, and 2 of those women had invasive cancers. Five blinded duplicates per group were added as quality controls, so that about 60 samples were obtained: some 50 participants and approximately 10 replicates. In the parent cohort, more than 8,500 women aged 18 or older were enrolled in Guanacaste, Costa Rica, during about 1992 to 1994 and then followed for under 9 years. Among cases, blood sampling occurred a median of about 150 days after lesion detection, with an interquartile range of about 90 to 230 days. Case blood was taken at the visit when the lesion was first identified, whereas control blood was taken when infection was no longer detected. Median age was approximately 30 years in cases versus 37 to 40 in controls, and baseline characteristics did not differ significantly. Because only a few women had HLA typing data, the possibility that HLA type acted as a confounder could not be ruled out. An exploratory proof-of-principle case-control study, nested within the Guanacaste HPV Natural History Study in Costa Rica, was conducted to compare TCR repertoires across cervical HPV16 outcomes. Cases and controls were matched on age within five years and on year of sample collection. Controls were under 30 women whose single incident HPV16 infection cleared within 12 months without precancer or cancer developing. General findings and caveats noted by the study authors: Across sequencing depths, CIN3+ cases showed significantly higher TCR repertoire richness than controls, but evenness did not differ between the groups. Whether associations preceded infection or resulted from infection could not be shown with the cross-sectional design, and effector/memory subsets and HPV-specific T cells were not isolated. T-cell numbers per sample were unknown, so richness differences could reflect varying T-cell content rather than repertoire biology. Cases were distinguished from controls with an estimated AUC of 0.7 to 0.85 by random forest classifiers combining richness and V gene abundances.

TCR beta CDR3 regions were amplified by multiplex PCR from an average of around 1,200 ng genomic DNA per sample using the immunoSEQ assay. The assay corrected primer bias using a complete synthetic TCR repertoire to establish an amplification baseline. The amplicons were sequenced on the Illumina platform. The original pipeline was this. Sequence errors were corrected by clustering with frequency ratios and a modified nearest-neighbor algorithm, and the sequences were then analyzed in the immunoSEQ Analyzer using IMGT gene definitions. At each rarefaction depth, TCR richness and evenness were averaged across 20 rarefaction repeats, and samples with fewer sequences than that depth were excluded. Wilcoxon rank sum tests with FDR correction were used to compare relative abundances of V, D and J genes between the groups. An intraclass correlation of around 96% for TCR richness and an average of about 77% across 65 or so gene segments were obtained from the blinded duplicates. TCRdb provides this immuneACCESS table in a form limited to in-frame rearrangements. Some clones are lacking; in checked studies, under half of them reflect an unresolved V gene, and why the rest are absent is not known. Clone size and V and J calls were adopted from that table, with D and trimming inferred from the DNA. The sample's records list approximately 41,000 clones. The top ten clones comprise 6.5% to 8.5% of the sample.

Sequenced material: blood buffy coat. The clonotype was recovered from a woman between 18 and 70 years old with a cervical HPV16 infection that either progressed to CIN3+ or cleared (not recorded which).

The encoded CDR3 is CASSLGDREYSNQPQHF. The part of the CDR3 DNA that was read is TGCGCCAGCAGCTTAGGGGACAGAGAATATAGCAATCAGCCC. Here the chain combines TRBV5-1 and TRBJ1-5, with 7 central nucleotides matching TRBD1. The CDR3 goes on 3 residues after the read ends, and that part is filled in from the germline J gene. Via the germline V gene, CDR1 is SGHRS and CDR2 YFSETQ. Trimming accounts for 2 bases at V and 0 bases at J, while the number of junction bases matched to no gene is 8. Inclusive of the bounding cysteine and phenylalanine, the CDR3 is 17 residues long. Shown are 42 bases from within the CDR3, in frame from base 1.